These 7 T cell receptor beta chains were sequenced from one sample in a study of T cells in narcolepsy listed by TCRdb under 2018. Library construction relied on the immunoSEQ multiplex PCR assay. TCRdb took over this immuneACCESS table, retaining in-frame rearrangements with V and J assigned. Such tables are incomplete; in checked studies, under half of the missing clones stem from an unresolved V gene, and the remainder is unexplained. A total of some 32,000 clones appear in this sample, around four fifths of them only once. The ten largest clones take up under 1.3% of the sample. Sequencing was done on a sample of CD45RA- memory CD4+ T cells from PBMCs. The cell subset or site label, read with the paper, signifies: memory T cells sorted ex vivo from peripheral blood. All receptors derive from a human donor with narcolepsy.

V usage is TRBV11-2 and J usage is TRBJ2-2, with D unresolved. Germline values: CDR1 SGHAT, CDR2 FQNNGV. The CDR3 has 14 amino acids. Trimming took off 1 base at V and 1 base at J, with 4 bases between the two ends. The CDR3 loop reads CASSLGRNTGELFF. The CDR3 DNA sequence: TGTGCCAGCAGCTTAGGGAGGAACACCGGGGAGCTGTTTTTT.

The rearrangement uses TRBV30 and TRBJ2-3; 10 bases are shared with TRBD2. The germline V gene encodes CDR1 GTSNPN and CDR2 SVGIG (reference sequence). This CDR3 comprises 15 residues. Losses at the gene ends were 2 bases for V and 2 bases for J; bases not matched to a gene: 4. The CDR3 DNA reads TGTGCCTGGAGTCAACTAGCGGGGCCCACAGATACGCAGTATTTT. This encodes CAWSQLAGPTDTQYF. Full variable domain (remainder filled in from reference TRBV30 and TRBJ2-3): SQTIHQWPATLVQPVGSPLSLECTVEGTSNPNLYWYRQAAGRGLQLLFYSVGIGQISSEVPQNLSASRPQDRQFILSSKKLLLSDSGFYLCAWSQLAGPTDTQYFGPGTRLTVL.

This chain uses TRBV5-6 with TRBJ1-5, with a possible D match to TRBD1 (6 bases). Trimming shortened V by 1 base and J by 9 bases, and 8 bases separated the two germline ends. The CDR3 loop spans 12 amino acids. The V gene's germline CDR1 is SGHDT and CDR2 YYEEEE. CDR3 loop: CASSLPTGPQHF. CDR3 sequence (DNA): TGTGCCAGCAGCTTGCCGACAGGGCCCCAGCATTTT.

The V gene is TRBV6-1, the J gene TRBJ1-2; tentatively, D is TRBD1 (5 bases). Trimming removed 5 bases at V and 1 base at J, with 14 bases between. The germline gives CDR1 MNHNS, CDR2 SASEGT. This CDR3 is 15 amino acids long. For the CDR3, the DNA is TGTGCCAGCAGTACCAAGGTGGGGGGTAACTATGGCTACACCTTC. It translates to CASSTKVGGNYGYTF.

This clone was counted a single time. V is TRBV2 and J is TRBJ1-2; no reliable D call. Germline V gene sequence: CDR1 SNHLY, CDR2 FYNNEI. V dropped 6 bases and J dropped 9 bases, with 20 bases sitting between them. This CDR3 has 14 amino acids. CDR3 loop: CASRPGNAGVSYTF. For the CDR3, the DNA is TGTGCCAGCAGACCCGGGAATGCGGGCGTGAGCTACACCTTC.

This clone occurred a few times. The CDR3 protein is CASSVGDSGRRHEQYF. The CDR3 DNA reads as TGTGCCAGCAGCGTAGGGGATAGCGGGAGGCGACACGAGCAGTACTTC. The genes are TRBV9 and TRBJ2-7; TRBD2 matches at 10 bases. Unmatched junction bases numbered 8, after V lost 0 bases and J lost 5 bases. Germline V gene lookup returns CDR1 SGDLS and CDR2 YYNGEE. This CDR3 has 16 residues.

The chain joins TRBV2 to TRBJ2-7, with D possibly TRBD2 on 6 matching bases. This CDR3 has 12 amino acids. Germline-derived CDR1 and CDR2 are SNHLY and FYNNEI. Trimming removed 7 bases at V and 3 bases at J, with 10 bases between. CDR3 sequence reads: CASIRDFYEQYF. The DNA of the CDR3 is TGTGCCAGCATTCGGGACTTCTACGAGCAGTACTTC.